This T cell receptor (beta chain) was obtained from a study of identical twins. Study results and caveats: Beta out-of-frame twin sharing showed a weaker excess. While abundant cord blood beta clonotypes carried fewer insertions, memory repertoires showed no such pattern. The authors noted that invariant MAIT and iNKT cells could partly confound zero-insertion analyses.

A template switching step contributed a universal primer site, while unique molecular identifiers were present in the cDNA. Each CDR3 protein is one row after TCRdb ran MiXCR on the 5' RACE reads. The sample contains 600,000 to 850,000 distinct CDR3 sequences, roughly 18% of which appear only once. The CDR3 totals 19 residues. The ends were cut back, 7 bases at V and 5 bases at J, with 29 bases in the middle. Germline V gene data show CDR1 as KGHDR and CDR2 as SFDVKD. As to this clonotype: Its antigen is as yet unknown.

These data are also associated with another study on T cells expressing NK-cell markers.

This clonotype originated in a woman aged 18-29 years in good health. The gene calls are TRBV24-1 and TRBJ2-1, with D possibly being TRBD2 (5 bases). The sequencing sample was made of PBMCs. As DNA, the CDR3 is TGTGCCACCAGCCCGCCTTACTTGCTATCACCAGCGGTGAACAATGAGCAGTTCTTC. Translating gives CATSPPYLLSPAVNNEQFF.